A single sample is the source of the 8 T cell receptor beta chains below, sequenced in a study of blood T cell repertoires in COVID-19. Generated by immunoSEQ multiplex PCR, the TCRdb table keeps only in-frame clones and is missing some. The table records 200,000 to 250,000 clones, 88% of them present only once. Sequencing was performed on peripheral blood. The source of these receptors is an older woman with acute or convalescent COVID-19.

The chain couples TRBV3-1 (or the pseudogene TRBV3-2) to TRBJ2-6; D remains unclear. Germline CDR1 is LGHDT and CDR2 is YNNKEL (reference sequence). V dropped 4 bases and J dropped 1 base, with 8 bases sitting between them. This CDR3 has 15 amino acids. The CDR3, as DNA: TGTGCCAGCAGCCTAGACATTTCTGGGGCCAACGTCCTGACTTTC. This sequence encodes CASSLDISGANVLTF.

The chain is built from TRBV27 and TRBJ1-1; no definite D call. Germline lookup yields CDR1 MNHEY and CDR2 SMNVEV (reference sequence). The CDR3 spans 15 residues. V was pared by 4 bases and J by 1 base, with 13 bases between. CDR3 amino acids: CASSSPPNRNTEAFF. The CDR3 bases are TGTGCCAGCAGTTCGCCCCCCAACAGGAACACTGAAGCTTTCTTT.

The J gene is TRBJ1-2, the V gene TRBV27; D remains ambiguous. This CDR3 has 11 residues. The V end was cut by 9 bases, the J end by 11 bases, with 16 bases between. The germline CDR1 and CDR2 sequences are MNHEY and SMNVEV (reference sequence). CDR3 sequence: CARVPPGRYTF. The CDR3 nucleotides are TGTGCCAGGGTCCCCCCAGGAAGATACACCTTC.

The chain is built from TRBV7-9 and TRBJ1-2; D is possibly TRBD1 (6 bases). Germline values: CDR1 SEHNR, CDR2 FQNEAQ (reference sequence). V was clipped by 8 bases and J by 5 bases, with 18 bases between them. CDR3 size: 14 residues. DNA for the CDR3: TGTGCCAGCGGTCGTAAGGGGGTCGATTATGGCTACACCTTC. Residues: CASGRKGVDYGYTF.

V usage is TRBV19 and J usage is TRBJ2-2, with D possibly matching TRBD1 (5 bases). Germline V CDR1 and CDR2: LNHDA, SQIVND (reference sequence). The CDR3 has 15 residues. The germline V and J ends were trimmed by 3 bases and 5 bases, with 13 bases remaining between them. CDR3 sequence reads: CASSIARAGTGELFF. The CDR3 coding sequence is TGTGCCAGTAGTATTGCCAGGGCCGGGACCGGGGAGCTGTTTTTT.

The rearrangement links TRBV6-5 to TRBJ2-4; 11 bases fit TRBD1. The V and J ends lost 6 bases and 4 bases, in that order; junction bases with no gene match: 5. This CDR3 spans 15 amino acids. CDR1 and CDR2 (germline): MNHEY, SVGAGI. CDR3 DNA: TGTGCCAGCAGAGGACAGGGGGCTTCGAAAAACATTCAGTACTTC. This codes for CASRGQGASKNIQYF.

The V call is TRBV5-8, the J call TRBJ1-5, with D possibly TRBD1 on 6 matching bases. This CDR3 has 16 residues. Germline values: CDR1 SGHTS, CDR2 YDEGEE. V was trimmed by 1 base and J by 6 bases, leaving 17 bases between them. CDR3 DNA sequence: TGTGCCAGCAGCTTGTGGGGATTACAGGGAACTCAGCCCCAGCATTTT. It codes for CASSLWGLQGTQPQHF.

This sequence joins TRBV3-1 (or the pseudogene TRBV3-2) and TRBJ2-2; 10 bases agree with TRBD2. The CDR3 sequence is 17 residues long. After removal of 4 bases from V and 4 bases from J, the junction contained 9 bases not matched to a gene. Germline assignment: CDR1 LGHDT and CDR2 YNNKEL (reference sequence). This CDR3 reads CASSRQAGGGGTGELFF. In DNA, the CDR3 is TGTGCCAGCAGCCGACAAGCGGGAGGGGGGGGCACCGGGGAGCTGTTTTTT.